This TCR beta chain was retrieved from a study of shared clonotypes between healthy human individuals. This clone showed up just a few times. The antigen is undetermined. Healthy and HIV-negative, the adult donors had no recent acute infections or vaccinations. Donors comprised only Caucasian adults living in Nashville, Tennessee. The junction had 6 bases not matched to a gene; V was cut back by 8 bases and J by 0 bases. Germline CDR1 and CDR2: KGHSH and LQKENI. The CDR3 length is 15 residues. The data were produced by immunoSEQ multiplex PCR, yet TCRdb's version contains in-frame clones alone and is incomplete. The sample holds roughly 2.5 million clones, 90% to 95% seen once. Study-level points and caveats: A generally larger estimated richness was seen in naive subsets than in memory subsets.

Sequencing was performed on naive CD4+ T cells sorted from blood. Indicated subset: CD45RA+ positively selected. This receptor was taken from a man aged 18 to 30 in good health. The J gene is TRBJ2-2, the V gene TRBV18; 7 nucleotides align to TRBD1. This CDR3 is CASRRDSANTGELFF. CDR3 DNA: TGTGCCAGCCGCCGGGACAGCGCGAACACCGGGGAGCTGTTTTTT.